These T cell receptor beta chains were read from a single sample in a study of T cell responses to AZD1222 COVID-19 vaccine. Repertoires were generated with immunoSEQ multiplex PCR, while TCRdb's copy carries only in-frame clones and drops some. The table shows 90,000 to 120,000 clones, with about 85% occurring only once. Material: peripheral blood, obtained 28 days after the second AZD1222 dose. The receptors were sampled from an adult who received the AZD1222 COVID-19 vaccine. Each CDR3 is given with its conserved first and last residue. The D gene is left open where the match is weak. Clone size appears in some rows only: once, few, many, or a class for an expanded clone.

cdr3_aa cdr3_nt clone_size j_call d_call v_call
CASREDREGFAEAFF TGTGCCAGCAGGGAGGACAGGGAGGGGTTCGCTGAAGCTTTCTTT - TRBJ1-1 TRBD1 TRBV6-5
CASTPSLPRGNEQFF TGTGCCAGCACACCTTCGCTCCCCAGGGGTAATGAGCAGTTCTTC - TRBJ2-1 - TRBV2
CASSVGSSYNEQFF TGTGCCAGCAGCGTCGGATCTAGTTACAATGAGCAGTTCTTC - TRBJ2-1 - TRBV6-2/TRBV6-3
CASSLAFQLEAFF TGTGCCAGCAGTTTAGCGTTTCAGCTTGAAGCTTTCTTT - TRBJ1-1 - TRBV12-3/TRBV12-4
CASCPTGSSYGYTF TGTGCCAGCTGCCCGACAGGGTCTAGCTATGGCTACACCTTC few TRBJ1-2 TRBD1 TRBV2
CATSGATGGISGAFF TGTGCCACCAGCGGAGCGACAGGCGGCATTTCGGGAGCTTTCTTT - TRBJ1-1 - TRBV15
CASSLTAVYGYTF TGTGCCAGCAGCTTGACCGCTGTCTATGGCTACACCTTC - TRBJ1-2 - TRBV7-3
CASSPGLTNEKLFF TGTGCCAGCTCACCAGGGTTAACTAATGAAAAACTGTTTTTT - TRBJ1-4 - TRBV18
CATSDWPSIPGTGALAGNQPQHF TGTGCCACCAGTGATTGGCCCTCAATACCCGGGACAGGGGCCCTGGCGGGCAATCAGCCCCAGCATTTT - TRBJ1-5 TRBD1 TRBV24-1
CASRRSQVQPQHF TGTGCCAGCAGACGTTCACAGGTTCAGCCCCAGCATTTT - TRBJ1-5 - TRBV7-2
CASSGVSTGALSNQPQHF TGTGCCAGCAGCGGAGTTAGCACAGGGGCCTTAAGCAATCAGCCCCAGCATTTT - TRBJ1-5 TRBD1 TRBV9
CSVELAGGDKQYF TGCAGCGTTGAACTAGCGGGAGGGGATAAGCAGTACTTC - TRBJ2-7 TRBD2 TRBV29-1
CASSKEGSPNYGYTF TGTGCCAGCAGCAAAGAGGGGTCCCCTAACTATGGCTACACCTTC - TRBJ1-2 - TRBV21-1
CASSFWGELAGELFF TGTGCCAGCAGCTTCTGGGGTGAACTAGCCGGGGAGCTGTTTTTT once TRBJ2-2 - TRBV5-8
CASTLVITQPQHF TGTGCCAGCACCCTAGTGATTACTCAGCCCCAGCATTTT few TRBJ1-5 - TRBV6-5